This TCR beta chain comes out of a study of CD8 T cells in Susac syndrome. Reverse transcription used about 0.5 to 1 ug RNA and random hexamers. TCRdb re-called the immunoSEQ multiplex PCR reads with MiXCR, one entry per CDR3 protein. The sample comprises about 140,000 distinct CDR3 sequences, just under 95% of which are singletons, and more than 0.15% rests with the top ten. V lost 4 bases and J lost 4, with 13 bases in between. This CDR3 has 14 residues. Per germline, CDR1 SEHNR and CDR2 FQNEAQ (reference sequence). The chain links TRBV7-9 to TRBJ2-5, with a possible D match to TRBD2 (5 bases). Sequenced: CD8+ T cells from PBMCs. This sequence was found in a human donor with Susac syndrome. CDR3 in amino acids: CASSSDSRGETQYF. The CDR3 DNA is TGTGCCAGCAGCTCGGACTCTCGGGGAGAGACCCAGTACTTC.